The 16 T cell receptor beta chains below were found in one sample sequenced in a study of memory CD8 T cells in hepatitis C reinfection. Measured with immunoSEQ multiplex PCR; TCRdb has only the in-frame clones, and not every one. This table holds about 46,000 clones, approximately 92% found once. Time point: late/post reinfection, 12 to 24 weeks after detection. Sorted cells were sequenced directly ex vivo without any in vitro expansion. Input material: naive CD8+ T cells sorted from blood. The source is a man aged 18 to 35 with hepatitis C virus infection.

This clone was seen only once. V usage is TRBV6-5 and J usage is TRBJ2-1; D not resolved. Germline CDR1 and CDR2: MNHEY and SVGAGI. The V end was cut by 0 bases, the J end by 4 bases, with 4 bases between. The CDR3 extends over 13 amino acids. The CDR3 nucleotides are TGTGCCAGCAGTTACTCCGGGTACAATGAGCAGTTCTTC. It yields the protein CASSYSGYNEQFF.

This chain links TRBV6-5 with TRBJ2-7; 9 bases match TRBD1. This CDR3 region has 15 residues. CDR1 MNHEY and CDR2 SVGAGI come from the germline V gene. J was trimmed by 9 bases and V by 5 bases; bases with no gene match: 14. CDR3 protein: CASSTGQGAPGGQYV. The CDR3 DNA follows: TGTGCCAGCAGTACGGGACAGGGTGCCCCAGGGGGGCAGTACGTC.

V gene TRBV7-6 combines with J gene TRBJ2-3; D gene unclear. Trimming removed 0 bases from V and 0 bases from J, with 7 bases in between. Germline V gene data show CDR1 as SGHVS and CDR2 as FNYEAQ. The CDR3 has 15 amino acids. The CDR3 protein is CASSLAGDSTDTQYF. The CDR3 DNA reads as TGTGCCAGCAGCTTAGCAGGAGACAGCACAGATACGCAGTATTTT.

The chain is built from TRBV5-4 and TRBJ2-3; a possible D gene is TRBD1 (7 bases). The CDR3 consists of 16 residues. Germline values: CDR1 SGHNT, CDR2 YYREEE (reference sequence). Trimming stripped 9 bases from V and 0 bases from J, with 20 bases between. The CDR3 region has the DNA TGTGCCATACGGGGGTACAGGGGAACTAGCACAGATACGCAGTATTTT. Protein product: CAIRGYRGTSTDTQYF.

This chain links TRBV2 with TRBJ2-1; TRBD2 agrees at 8 bases. The CDR3 runs to 15 residues. J was trimmed by 4 bases and V by 4 bases; bases with no gene match: 6. Germline V gene sequence: CDR1 SNHLY, CDR2 FYNNEI. The CDR3 nucleotides read TGTGCCAGCAGTGGAGCGGGAGCAGGATACAATGAGCAGTTCTTC. Translating gives CASSGAGAGYNEQFF.

Comments on this clone: This specimen includes other DNA sequences encoding the same CDR3. The chain has TRBV11-2 and TRBJ2-7; weak D call: TRBD2 (6 bases). The germline V and J ends were trimmed by 5 bases and 3 bases, with 23 bases remaining between them. CDR1 is SGHAT and CDR2 is FQNNGV in the germline V gene. This CDR3 spans 17 amino acids. The CDR3 sequence is CASSRSSVSGWGYEQYF. The DNA for the CDR3 is TGTGCCAGCAGCCGTTCTAGCGTTAGCGGTTGGGGCTACGAGCAGTACTTC.

The chain has TRBV7-8 and TRBJ2-5; tentatively, D is TRBD2 (6 bases). Germline V gives CDR1 SGHVS, CDR2 FQNEAQ. The ends were cut back, 1 base at V and 2 bases at J, with 17 bases in the middle. The CDR3 has 17 amino acids. The CDR3 region is CASSLGWDSLFQETQYF. The CDR3 nucleotides read TGTGCCAGCAGCTTAGGTTGGGACTCCCTCTTTCAAGAGACCCAGTACTTC.

The CDR3 nucleotides read TGTGCCAGCAGCCAAGAAGTTTACAGCTCCTACAATGAGCAGTTCTTC. This gives the protein CASSQEVYSSYNEQFF. This chain joins TRBV4-2 and TRBJ2-1; unclear D gene. The CDR3 length is 16 residues. The V end lost 0 bases, the J end lost 0 bases, and 9 bases lay between the germline ends. Per germline, CDR1 LGHNA and CDR2 YNFKEQ.

The gene calls are TRBV4-2 and TRBJ2-7; maybe TRBD1 (5 bases). In germline, CDR1 is LGHNA, CDR2 YNFKEQ. The V end lost 0 bases, the J end lost 3 bases, and 12 bases lay between the germline ends. The CDR3 covers 15 residues. DNA of the CDR3: TGTGCCAGCAGCCAAGATCGTAACGGACACTACGAGCAGTACTTC. Encoded protein: CASSQDRNGHYEQYF.

The V call is TRBV6-5, the J call TRBJ2-7; 8 nucleotides agree with TRBD2. The CDR3 has 13 amino acids. The V gene end was trimmed by 1 base and the J gene end by 6 bases; junction bases not matched to a gene: 2. CDR1 and CDR2 from the germline V gene are MNHEY and SVGAGI. CDR3 in amino acids: CASSYYRGGEQYV. In DNA form, the CDR3 reads TGTGCCAGCAGTTACTACCGGGGGGGCGAGCAGTACGTC.

For this clone: Mismatch with germline at one junction end may stem from a read error. The J gene is TRBJ1-1, the V gene TRBV2; unclear D gene. The CDR3 has 15 residues. CDR1 and CDR2 from the germline V gene are SNHLY and FYNNEI. The CDR3 DNA is TGTGCCAGCGGTGAACCCGCAGGTTTGAACACTGAAGCTTTCTTT. Residues: CASGEPAGLNTEAFF.

With respect to this clone: At one boundary the junction diverges from the germline segment, which might be a read error. The identical CDR3 is also encoded by other nucleotide sequences in the sample. The genes are TRBV19 and TRBJ1-1; the match to TRBD1 covers 8 bases. CDR3 length equals 15 residues. Germline assignment: CDR1 LNHDA and CDR2 SQIVND (reference sequence). This CDR3 is CASSQWTGMNTEAFF. DNA of the CDR3: TGCGCCAGTAGTCAATGGACAGGGATGAACACTGAAGCTTTCTTT.

The chain combines TRBV28 with TRBJ2-5; D uncertain. The tail of the sequence fits TRBJ2-7 better, so the J call may be wrong. From germline, CDR1 is MDHEN and CDR2 SYDVKM. The CDR3 totals 14 residues. This chain's CDR3 is CASSLRGPFYEQYF. DNA for the CDR3: TGTGCCAGCAGTTTACGAGGCCCCTTTTACGAGCAGTACTTC.

The sample holds one count of this clone. This chain uses TRBV7-2 with TRBJ2-1, with 12 positions matching TRBD2. Germline V gene sequence: CDR1 SGHTA, CDR2 FQGNSA. After removal of 5 bases from V and 6 bases from J, the junction contained 5 bases not matched to a gene. The CDR3 consists of 15 residues. CDR3 sequence reads: CASSPLAGGFNEQFF. CDR3 in DNA: TGTGCCAGCAGCCCGCTAGCGGGGGGGTTCAATGAGCAGTTCTTC.

V is TRBV6-5 and J is TRBJ1-1, with D possibly being TRBD1 (5 bases). From germline, CDR1 is MNHEY and CDR2 SVGAGI. V was trimmed by 5 bases and J by 3 bases, leaving 16 bases between them. The CDR3 is 15 amino acids. CDR3 sequence: CASSGGTGVYTEAFF. CDR3 DNA: TGTGCCAGCAGTGGAGGGACGGGTGTGTACACTGAAGCTTTCTTT.

The chain recombines TRBV5-5 with TRBJ1-1; TRBD1 is a possible D gene (6 bases). Germline V gives CDR1 SGHKS, CDR2 YYEKEE (reference sequence). V dropped 3 bases and J dropped 2 bases, with 8 bases sitting between them. The CDR3 sequence is 13 residues long. CDR3 nucleotides: TGTGCCAGCAGCTCAGGGGAAAACACTGAAGCTTTCTTT. This encodes CASSSGENTEAFF. The whole variable domain, filled in from reference TRBV5-5 and TRBJ1-1, reads DAGVTQSPTHLIKTRGQQVTLRCSPISGHKSVSWYQQVLGQGPQFIFQYYEKEERGRGNFPDRFSARQFPNYSSELNVNALLLGDSALYLCASSSGENTEAFFGQGTRLTVV.